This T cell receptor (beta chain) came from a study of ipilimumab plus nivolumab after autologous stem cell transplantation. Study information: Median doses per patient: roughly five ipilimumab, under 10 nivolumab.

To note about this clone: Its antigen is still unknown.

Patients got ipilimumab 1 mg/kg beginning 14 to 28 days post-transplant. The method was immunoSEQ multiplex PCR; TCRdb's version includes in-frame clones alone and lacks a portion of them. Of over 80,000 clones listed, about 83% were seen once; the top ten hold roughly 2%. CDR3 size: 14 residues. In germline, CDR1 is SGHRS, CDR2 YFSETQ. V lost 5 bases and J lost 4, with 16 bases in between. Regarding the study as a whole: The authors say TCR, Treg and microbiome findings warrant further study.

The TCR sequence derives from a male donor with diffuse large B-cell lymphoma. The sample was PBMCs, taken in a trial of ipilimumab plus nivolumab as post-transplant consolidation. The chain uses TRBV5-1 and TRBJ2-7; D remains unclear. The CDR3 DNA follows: TGCGCCAGCAGTTTGACCCTTGATGGGTACGAGCAGTACTTC. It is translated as CASSLTLDGYEQYF.